These 25 T cell receptor beta chains originate from one sample sequenced in a study of control samples from healthy donors and cancer patients. Libraries were prepared by immunoSEQ multiplex PCR; TCRdb keeps only in-frame clonotypes and omits some of them. The sample comprises some 130,000 clones, about 90% of which are singletons, and approximately 2.2% rests with the top ten. Sequenced: blood. These receptors all stem from a woman in her 50s in good health.

The gene calls are TRBV20-1 and TRBJ2-5; no reliable D call. The CDR3 totals 11 residues. V was shortened by 4 bases and J by 5 bases, with 8 bases between the two germline ends. The V gene's germline CDR1 is DFQATT and CDR2 SNEGSKA (reference sequence). The CDR3 reads CSATELETQYF. CDR3 nucleotides: TGCAGTGCTACCGAGCTGGAGACCCAGTACTTC.

The chain links TRBV6-9 to TRBJ1-4; no reliable D call. CDR1 is MNHGY and CDR2 is SVAAGI in the germline V gene. CDR3 length equals 11 residues. V shed 7 bases and J shed 8 bases, with 8 bases lying between them. CDR3 sequence reads: CASISAEKLFF. DNA of the CDR3: TGTGCCAGCATCTCCGCGGAAAAACTGTTTTTT.

The V call is TRBV19, the J call TRBJ1-1; D might be TRBD1 (5 bases). The CDR3 length is 14 residues. The germline V gene has CDR1 LNHDA and CDR2 SQIVND (reference sequence). Trimming cost V 7 bases and J 1 base, with 13 bases left between them. The CDR3, as DNA: TGTGCCAGTATTTCGATGGGGGGGAACACTGAAGCTTTCTTT. Protein sequence: CASISMGGNTEAFF.

The J gene is TRBJ1-1, the V gene TRBV6-1, with D maybe TRBD1 (5 bases). CDR1 and CDR2 from the germline V gene are MNHNS and SASEGT. Between the trimmed V and J ends, which lost 5 bases and 1 base, there was a span of 8 bases. The CDR3 loop spans 13 amino acids. CDR3 coding DNA: TGTGCCAGCAGTCAAGACAGGAACACTGAAGCTTTCTTT. The encoded protein is CASSQDRNTEAFF.

The rearrangement uses TRBV6-6 and TRBJ2-3; maybe TRBD2 (6 bases). This CDR3 region has 15 residues. Germline lookup yields CDR1 MNHNY and CDR2 SVGAGI (reference sequence). The V and J ends lost 6 bases and 0 bases respectively, with 13 bases between them. The CDR3 DNA reads TGTGCCAGCAGCCCTCGGGGGACTAGCACAGATACGCAGTATTTT. It specifies CASSPRGTSTDTQYF.

The chain has TRBV2 and TRBJ1-2, with D possibly being TRBD1 (6 bases). CDR1 and CDR2 (germline): SNHLY, FYNNEI. V lost 6 bases and J 2 bases, leaving 13 bases between the germline ends. The CDR3 is 14 residues long. CDR3 bases: TGTGCCAGCAGCCTCGAGGGACAAAACTATGGCTACACCTTC. It is translated as CASSLEGQNYGYTF.

The chain carries TRBV19 and TRBJ2-1; D remains unclear. Trimming left V 5 bases short and J 8 bases short, with 7 bases between. This CDR3 is built from 11 residues. Germline lookup yields CDR1 LNHDA and CDR2 SQIVND (reference sequence). In DNA form, the CDR3 reads TGTGCCAGTAGTGTCTCGTATGAGCAGTTCTTC. This encodes CASSVSYEQFF.

The V and J genes are TRBV28 and TRBJ1-5, with TRBD1 matching over 7 bases. Germline V gene lookup returns CDR1 MDHEN and CDR2 SYDVKM. The junction had 6 bases not matched to a gene; V was cut back by 6 bases and J by 1 base. The CDR3 contains 15 residues. The CDR3 DNA follows: TGTGCCAGCAGAACAACAGGGGTGAGCAATCAGCCCCAGCATTTT. This sequence encodes CASRTTGVSNQPQHF.

This clone was observed once. The CDR3 DNA reads TGCAGCGTTGAAGAGTGGAACAGGGCCACAGATACGCAGTATTTT. This gives the protein CSVEEWNRATDTQYF. The chain employs TRBV29-1 and TRBJ2-3; weak D call: TRBD1 (6 bases). The CDR3 consists of 15 residues. The V and J ends lost 0 bases and 2 bases respectively, with 12 bases between them. The V gene's germline CDR1 is SQVTM and CDR2 ANQGSEA.

The chain couples TRBV29-1 to TRBJ2-4, with D possibly TRBD1 on 6 matching bases. The CDR3 runs to 14 residues. Germline V gives CDR1 SQVTM, CDR2 ANQGSEA. Trimming removed 2 bases from V and 0 bases from J, with 8 bases in between. This chain's CDR3 is CSVETGLAKNIQYF. In DNA, the CDR3 is TGCAGCGTTGAAACAGGGTTAGCCAAAAACATTCAGTACTTC. Drawing the rest from reference TRBV29-1 and TRBJ2-4, the complete variable domain is SAVISQKPSRDICQRGTSLTIQCQVDSQVTMMFWYRQQPGQSLTLIATANQGSEATYESGFVIDKFPISRPNLTFSTLTVSNMSPEDSSIYLCSVETGLAKNIQYFGAGTRLSVL.

The chain links TRBV6-2 or TRBV6-3 to TRBJ2-7, with D unclear. The germline V gene has CDR1 MNHEY and CDR2 SVGEGT. The CDR3 is 15 residues long. V shed 5 bases and J shed 2 bases, with 16 bases lying between them. The CDR3 reads CASSPQRRQTYEQYF. The CDR3 DNA sequence: TGTGCCAGCAGTCCCCAAAGACGACAAACCTACGAGCAGTACTTC.

The J gene is TRBJ2-7, the V gene TRBV5-4, with TRBD1 matching over 8 bases. This CDR3 has 13 residues. V trimming: 4 bases; J trimming: 5 bases; junction bases outside the gene matches: 5. Germline CDR1 is SGHNT and CDR2 is YYREEE (reference sequence). The chain's CDR3 is CASSHQGADEQYF. For the CDR3, the DNA is TGTGCCAGCAGCCACCAGGGGGCGGACGAGCAGTACTTC.

V is TRBV10-3 and J is TRBJ2-1, with TRBD2 matching over 10 bases. V was clipped by 8 bases and J by 7 bases; unmatched bases: 8. The germline V gene encodes CDR1 ENHRY and CDR2 SYGVKD. The CDR3 is 14 amino acids. CDR3: CAIAGTSATNEQFF. The CDR3 DNA sequence: TGTGCCATCGCCGGGACTAGCGCCACTAATGAGCAGTTCTTC.

V gene TRBV2 combines with J gene TRBJ2-7; D is perhaps TRBD1 (7 bases). The germline V and J ends were trimmed by 7 bases and 3 bases, with 16 bases remaining between them. Looked up from germline, CDR1 is SNHLY and CDR2 is FYNNEI. This CDR3 region has 14 residues. The CDR3 region is CASTDQGGSYEQYF. The CDR3, as DNA: TGTGCCAGCACTGACCAGGGGGGTAGCTACGAGCAGTACTTC.

This chain links TRBV27 with TRBJ2-5; D unresolved. This CDR3 has 13 amino acids. Deletions cut 6 bases from V and 3 bases from J, with 11 bases between. Germline CDR1 and CDR2: MNHEY and SMNVEV (reference sequence). In DNA, the CDR3 is TGTGCCAGCAGCGAGGATGGGGAAGAGACCCAGTACTTC. Translation gives CASSEDGEETQYF.

V gene TRBV27 combines with J gene TRBJ2-5, with D perhaps TRBD2 (6 bases). Looked up from germline, CDR1 is MNHEY and CDR2 is SMNVEV (reference sequence). The CDR3 totals 14 residues. The V gene lost 5 bases and the J gene lost 5 bases, with 15 bases spanning the gap. The CDR3 reads CASSPWDGGETQYF. As DNA, the CDR3 is TGTGCCAGCAGTCCTTGGGACGGAGGGGAGACCCAGTACTTC.

The V call is TRBV20-1, the J call TRBJ1-1; 8 nucleotides align to TRBD1. Germline lookup yields CDR1 DFQATT and CDR2 SNEGSKA (reference sequence). This CDR3 contains 14 residues. Trimming at V came to 4 bases and at J to 1 base, leaving 5 bases not matched to a gene. The CDR3 sequence: CSATDRGANTEAFF. CDR3 nucleotide sequence: TGCAGTGCTACTGACAGGGGCGCGAACACTGAAGCTTTCTTT.

The rearrangement joins TRBV19 to TRBJ2-5, with D perhaps matching TRBD1 (6 bases). CDR1 and CDR2 from the germline V gene are LNHDA and SQIVND (reference sequence). V lost 7 bases to trimming and J lost 5 bases, with 14 bases between them. The CDR3 loop spans 13 amino acids. The CDR3 here is CASNTGLQETQYF. In nucleotides, the CDR3 is TGTGCCAGTAATACAGGGTTACAGGAGACCCAGTACTTC.

This chain uses TRBV6-5 with TRBJ1-5, with D uncertain. CDR1 is MNHEY and CDR2 is SVGAGI in the germline V gene. The length of the CDR3 is 15 residues. Deletions cut 8 bases from V and 1 base from J, with 15 bases between. The CDR3 protein is CASARTYESNQPQHF. As DNA, the CDR3 is TGTGCCAGCGCGCGAACTTATGAGAGCAATCAGCCCCAGCATTTT.

The rearrangement joins TRBV5-6 to TRBJ2-7, with D perhaps TRBD1 (5 bases). CDR1 is SGHDT, CDR2 YYEEEE, per germline. CDR3 length equals 15 residues. Trimming removed 0 bases at V and 2 bases at J, with 12 bases between. The CDR3 region is CASSLGPGHPYEQYF. The CDR3 bases are TGTGCCAGCAGCTTGGGTCCCGGACACCCCTACGAGCAGTACTTC.

The chain is built from TRBV30 and TRBJ2-1, with 11 bases aligning to TRBD2. The trim removed 2 bases at V and 9 bases at J, leaving 12 bases unmatched. Germline V CDR1 and CDR2: GTSNPN, SVGIG (reference sequence). The CDR3 runs 16 residues. CDR3 residues: CAWSNLAGGRIGEQFF. CDR3 sequence (DNA): TGTGCCTGGAGTAACCTAGCGGGGGGACGTATAGGTGAGCAGTTCTTC.

Concerning this clone: Additional DNA sequences in this sample encode the identical CDR3. This chain joins TRBV5-1 and TRBJ1-2; TRBD1 matches at 8 bases. Germline V gene sequence: CDR1 SGHRS, CDR2 YFSETQ. J lost 5 bases, V lost 0 bases, and 0 bases had no gene match. This CDR3 has 13 amino acids. CDR3 DNA: TGCGCCAGCAGCTTGGACAGGGGGTATGGCTACACCTTC. It translates to CASSLDRGYGYTF.

V and J are TRBV28 and TRBJ1-2, with D unresolved. CDR1 is MDHEN and CDR2 is SYDVKM in the germline V gene. V lost 4 bases and J 5 bases, leaving 11 bases between the germline ends. The CDR3 runs 13 residues. CDR3 sequence reads: CASSYSRPYGYTF. The CDR3 bases are TGTGCCAGCAGTTACAGTAGACCATATGGCTACACCTTC.

The chain joins TRBV9 to TRBJ2-1; 7 bases line up with TRBD1. The CDR3 contains 15 residues. The germline gives CDR1 SGDLS, CDR2 YYNGEE. Trimming cost V 0 bases and J 6 bases; bases outside gene matches: 6. Here the CDR3 DNA reads TGTGCCAGCAGCGTAGTACAGAGACAGGGCAATGAGCAGTTCTTC. As protein: CASSVVQRQGNEQFF.

CDR3 sequence: CASSLTTGELFF. The CDR3 DNA reads TGTGCCAGCAGCCTGACCACCGGGGAGCTGTTTTTT. The genes are TRBV5-5 and TRBJ2-2, with D unresolved. The CDR3 spans 12 residues. The V gene's germline CDR1 is SGHKS and CDR2 YYEKEE (reference sequence). V was trimmed by 4 bases and J by 4 bases, leaving 5 bases between them.